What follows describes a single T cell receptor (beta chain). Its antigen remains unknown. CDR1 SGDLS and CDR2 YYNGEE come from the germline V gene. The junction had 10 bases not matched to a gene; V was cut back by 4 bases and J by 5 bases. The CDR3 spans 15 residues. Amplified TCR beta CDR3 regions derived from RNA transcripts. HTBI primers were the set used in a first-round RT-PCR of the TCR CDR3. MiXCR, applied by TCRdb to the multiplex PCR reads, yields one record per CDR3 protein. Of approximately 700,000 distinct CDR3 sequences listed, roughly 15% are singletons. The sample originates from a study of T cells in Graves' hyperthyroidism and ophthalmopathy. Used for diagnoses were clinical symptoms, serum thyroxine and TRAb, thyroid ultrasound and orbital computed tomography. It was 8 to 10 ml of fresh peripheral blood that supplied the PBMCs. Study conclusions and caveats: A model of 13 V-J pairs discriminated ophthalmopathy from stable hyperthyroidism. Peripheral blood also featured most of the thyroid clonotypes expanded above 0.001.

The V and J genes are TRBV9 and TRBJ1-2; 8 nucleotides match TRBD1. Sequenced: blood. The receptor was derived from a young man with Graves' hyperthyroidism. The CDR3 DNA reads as TGTGCCAGCAGCTCTGGACAGGGATCCCCTTATGGCTACACCTTC. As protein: CASSSGQGSPYGYTF.